These 27 T cell receptor beta chains were sequenced from one sample in a study of Ad26.COV2.S vaccination and SARS-CoV-2 variants. Regarding treatment: roughly 20 received Ad26.COV2.S at low or high dose, single or two shots; about five received placebo; per-sample allocation not given. The investigators took samples on day 63 after the first vaccine or placebo injection. The protocol was immunoSEQ multiplex PCR, while the TCRdb copy is restricted to in-frame clones and leaves out a portion. The sample lists 300,000 to 400,000 clones; about nine tenths were seen once. Specimen: peripheral blood, collected in a trial of Ad26.COV2.S vaccine versus placebo. Receptors were obtained from a person aged 18 to 59 who received the Ad26.COV2.S COVID-19 vaccine or a placebo.

This chain uses TRBV12-3 or TRBV12-4 with TRBJ1-1, with TRBD1 identical over 7 bases. The CDR3 runs 13 residues. V gave up 7 bases and J gave up 6 bases; unmatched junction bases: 8. The CDR3 sequence is CASNTDREAEAFF. DNA for the CDR3: TGTGCCAGCAATACAGACAGGGAGGCTGAAGCTTTCTTT.

The V call is TRBV27, the J call TRBJ1-2, with D maybe TRBD1 (5 bases). The V gene lost 4 bases and the J gene lost 7 bases, with 16 bases spanning the gap. Germline V CDR1 and CDR2: MNHEY, SMNVEV (reference sequence). This CDR3 is 14 amino acids long. CDR3 sequence (DNA): TGTGCCAGCAGTTCCCTGGCAGGGAGGCTTGGCTACACCTTC. It specifies CASSSLAGRLGYTF.

This clone was found once. The chain employs TRBV7-2 and TRBJ2-7, with 8 bases matching TRBD2. The length of the CDR3 is 14 residues. The germline gives CDR1 SGHTA, CDR2 FQGNSA. V gave up 2 bases and J gave up 3 bases; unmatched junction bases: 3. The DNA for the CDR3 is TGTGCCAGCAGCTTAATCACTAGCGGCTACGAGCAGTACTTC. Amino acid sequence: CASSLITSGYEQYF.

The CDR3 nucleotides read TGTGCCAGCAGTTACCTTGGGGTAGGGTACGAGCAGTACTTC. Protein product: CASSYLGVGYEQYF. The chain uses TRBV6-6 and TRBJ2-7; no reliable D call. This CDR3 comprises 14 residues. In germline, CDR1 is MNHNY, CDR2 SVGAGI (reference sequence). V lost 2 bases, J lost 4 bases, and 12 bases lay in between.

This clone was recorded once. This chain links TRBV6-2 or TRBV6-3 with TRBJ1-1; D is undetermined. Germline V gene data show CDR1 as MNHEY and CDR2 as SVGEGT. The CDR3 totals 15 residues. V was shortened by 6 bases and J by 0 bases, with 14 bases between the two germline ends. DNA for the CDR3: TGTGCCAGCAGACCTAGGACGGACGTGAACACTGAAGCTTTCTTT. It codes for CASRPRTDVNTEAFF.

The rearrangement joins TRBV19 to TRBJ2-2; 9 nucleotides line up with TRBD1. Trimming removed 2 bases from V and 0 bases from J; junction bases left unmatched: 7. The CDR3 spans 18 residues. Looked up from germline, CDR1 is LNHDA and CDR2 is SQIVND (reference sequence). This CDR3 is CASSIRDRASSNTGELFF. As DNA, the CDR3 is TGTGCCAGTAGTATAAGGGACAGGGCGAGCTCGAACACCGGGGAGCTGTTTTTT.

The rearrangement joins TRBV6-6 to TRBJ1-3; no clear D. In germline, CDR1 is MNHNY, CDR2 SVGAGI (reference sequence). The CDR3 contains 17 residues. Trimming shortened V by 5 bases and J by 0 bases, and 17 bases separated the two germline ends. CDR3 sequence reads: CASSRAGFYNSGNTIYF. As DNA, the CDR3 is TGTGCCAGCAGTCGGGCGGGGTTTTATAACTCTGGAAACACCATATATTTT.

V gene TRBV7-2 combines with J gene TRBJ1-3; possibly TRBD1 for D (5 bases). CDR3 length: 15 amino acids. Germline V gene data show CDR1 as SGHTA and CDR2 as FQGNSA. With 4 bases removed from V and 2 bases from J, the gap between germline ends came to 12 bases. The CDR3 sequence is CASSSQVRTGNTIYF. For the CDR3, the DNA is TGTGCCAGCAGCTCACAGGTTCGAACTGGAAACACCATATATTTT.

The chain couples TRBV11-3 to TRBJ2-1, with D uncertain. Germline loops: CDR1 SGHNT, CDR2 YENEEA. Trimming removed 1 base at V and 3 bases at J, with 7 bases between. The CDR3 runs 14 residues. The CDR3, as DNA: TGTGCCAGCAGCTTAGGTTGGGTCTACAATGAGCAGTTCTTC. This sequence encodes CASSLGWVYNEQFF.

The chain employs TRBV2 and TRBJ1-2; D remains unclear. The CDR3 extends over 15 amino acids. V gave up 4 bases and J gave up 4 bases, with 16 bases separating them. Germline lookup yields CDR1 SNHLY and CDR2 FYNNEI. The CDR3 protein is CASSVTKRPAYGYTF. CDR3 sequence (DNA): TGTGCCAGCAGTGTGACGAAAAGGCCAGCCTATGGCTACACCTTC.

This chain connects TRBV19 to TRBJ1-2, with D possibly being TRBD1 (6 bases). Germline values: CDR1 LNHDA, CDR2 SQIVND (reference sequence). CDR3 size: 13 residues. Deletions cut 3 bases from V and 8 bases from J, with 13 bases between. The DNA for the CDR3 is TGTGCCAGTAGTATCGGCAGGGGAGGAGGCTACACCTTC. Protein product: CASSIGRGGGYTF.

This clone was found once. The V call is TRBV27, the J call TRBJ2-3, with 7 bases identical to TRBD2. The length of the CDR3 is 16 residues. V gave up 6 bases and J gave up 2 bases; unmatched junction bases: 11. CDR1 and CDR2 (germline): MNHEY, SMNVEV (reference sequence). The CDR3 DNA follows: TGTGCCAGCAGACCCTCAGCGGGGTTACCCACAGATACGCAGTATTTT. It specifies CASRPSAGLPTDTQYF.

V is TRBV6-6 and J is TRBJ2-7; D is ambiguous. The V end was cut by 6 bases, the J end by 2 bases, with 14 bases between. In germline, CDR1 is MNHNY, CDR2 SVGAGI (reference sequence). This CDR3 has 14 residues. CDR3 sequence reads: CASSPWGSPYEQYF. The CDR3 DNA reads TGTGCCAGCAGCCCCTGGGGTTCCCCCTACGAGCAGTACTTC.

The chain is built from TRBV28 and TRBJ2-5; TRBD1 is a possible D gene (5 bases). The V and J ends lost 11 bases and 4 bases respectively, with 8 bases between them. The CDR3 runs to 10 residues. Germline CDR1 MDHEN, CDR2 SYDVKM. The DNA for the CDR3 is TGTGCCTGGGGCAGAGAGACCCAGTACTTC. Amino acids: CAWGRETQYF.

The rearrangement joins TRBV4-3 to TRBJ2-3, with a weak D call TRBD2 (6 bases). Per the germline V gene, CDR1 is LGHNA and CDR2 is YSLEER. The CDR3 totals 16 residues. V lost 4 bases and J 0 bases, leaving 14 bases between the germline ends. The CDR3 protein is CASSPGLYSSTDTQYF. The DNA for the CDR3 is TGCGCCAGCAGCCCCGGACTATACTCTAGCACAGATACGCAGTATTTT.

The chain uses TRBV6-2 or TRBV6-3 and TRBJ1-2; D unclear. The CDR3 covers 14 residues. V was clipped by 2 bases and J by 4 bases, with 11 bases between them. Germline V gene data show CDR1 as MNHEY and CDR2 as SVGEGT. The CDR3 DNA reads TGTGCCAGCAGTTACGAGGACGGATTCTATGGCTACACCTTC. Translating gives CASSYEDGFYGYTF.

The chain has TRBV7-3 and TRBJ2-3; possible D gene TRBD1, 6 bases. With 5 bases removed from V and 0 bases from J, the gap between germline ends came to 12 bases. CDR1 is SGHTA and CDR2 is FQGTGA in the germline V gene. This CDR3 is 15 amino acids long. CDR3 sequence reads: CASSPGGGSTDTQYF. The CDR3 region has the DNA TGTGCCAGCAGCCCTGGGGGCGGTAGCACAGATACGCAGTATTTT.

This chain connects TRBV7-9 to TRBJ2-5; 13 positions match TRBD2. The CDR3 spans 14 residues. CDR1 and CDR2 from the germline V gene are SEHNR and FQNEAQ (reference sequence). Unmatched junction bases numbered 2, after V lost 5 bases and J lost 5 bases. In DNA form, the CDR3 reads TGTGCCAGCAGCCTGGGACTAGCGGGGGAGACCCAGTACTTC. It yields the protein CASSLGLAGETQYF.

This chain uses TRBV4-3 with TRBJ2-1, with no clear D. Germline values: CDR1 LGHNA, CDR2 YSLEER. This CDR3 is built from 16 residues. V lost 2 bases to trimming and J lost 0 bases, with 11 bases between them. CDR3 DNA: TGCGCCAGCAGCCAAACTACACAGAGCTCCTACAATGAGCAGTTCTTC. It translates to CASSQTTQSSYNEQFF.

The V and J genes are TRBV27 and TRBJ2-1; 14 bases agree with TRBD2. CDR1 and CDR2 from the germline V gene are MNHEY and SMNVEV (reference sequence). CDR3 length: 18 amino acids. The junction had 6 bases not matched to a gene; V was cut back by 5 bases and J by 0 bases. Here the CDR3 reads CASSPGTSGGSSYNEQFF. The CDR3 region has the DNA TGTGCCAGCAGTCCCGGGACTAGCGGGGGAAGCTCCTACAATGAGCAGTTCTTC.

The V gene is TRBV18, the J gene TRBJ1-1; D is unclear. The V and J ends lost 1 base and 0 bases respectively, with 15 bases between them. Germline CDR1 and CDR2: KGHSH and LQKENI. CDR3 size: 17 residues. In DNA form, the CDR3 reads TGTGCCAGCTCACCACGGAGTAGTAGTGTGGTGAACACTGAAGCTTTCTTT. Protein: CASSPRSSSVVNTEAFF.

The chain uses TRBV14 and TRBJ1-5; D remains unclear. Trimming cost V 1 base and J 3 bases, with 10 bases left between them. Per germline, CDR1 SGHDN and CDR2 FVKESK. There are 15 residues in the CDR3. The CDR3 sequence is CASSQVAGFNQPQHF. In nucleotides, the CDR3 is TGTGCCAGCAGCCAAGTGGCAGGTTTCAATCAGCCCCAGCATTTT.

This chain connects TRBV2 to TRBJ2-1; 9 bases fit TRBD1. Germline CDR1 is SNHLY and CDR2 is FYNNEI. This CDR3 contains 15 residues. V shed 4 bases and J 4 bases; nucleotides not matched to a gene: 5. Written as DNA, the CDR3 is TGTGCCAGCAGTGCGGACAGGGGCCTTTACAATGAGCAGTTCTTC. This translates into CASSADRGLYNEQFF.

The sample holds one count of this clone. The rearrangement joins TRBV9 to TRBJ2-2; tentatively, D is TRBD2 (6 bases). The CDR3 is made up of 17 amino acids. V shed 5 bases and J shed 2 bases, with 19 bases lying between them. Germline CDR1 SGDLS, CDR2 YYNGEE. The CDR3 DNA follows: TGTGCCAGCAGTGGGGCCTCGGGACTTTCTAACACCGGGGAGCTGTTTTTT. Amino acid sequence: CASSGASGLSNTGELFF.

This chain connects TRBV25-1 to TRBJ2-5; 8 bases match TRBD2. The germline V gene encodes CDR1 MGHDK and CDR2 SYGVNS. J gave up 4 bases and V 6 bases, and 10 bases lay outside the gene matches. The CDR3 runs to 15 residues. CDR3 coding DNA: TGTGCCAGCAGGGATGGGACTAGGGTCACAGAGACCCAGTACTTC. Translation: CASRDGTRVTETQYF.

This chain links TRBV10-3 with TRBJ1-1; a possible D gene is TRBD1 (6 bases). Trimming shortened V by 0 bases and J by 4 bases, and 18 bases separated the two germline ends. The length of the CDR3 is 17 residues. CDR1 and CDR2 (germline): ENHRY, SYGVKD. CDR3 protein: CAISESGQFVEGTEAFF. The CDR3 DNA reads as TGTGCCATCAGTGAGTCGGGACAATTCGTAGAGGGCACTGAAGCTTTCTTT.

The V call is TRBV5-8, the J call TRBJ2-7, with 12 bases that match TRBD1. Trimming took 5 bases from V and 2 from J; bases not matched to a gene: 11. CDR1 SGHTS and CDR2 YDEGEE come from the germline V gene. The CDR3 spans 17 residues. This chain's CDR3 is CASSPGTGGRNPYEQYF. CDR3 nucleotide sequence: TGTGCCAGCAGTCCCGGGACAGGGGGCCGGAACCCCTACGAGCAGTACTTC.